This paragraph covers one T cell receptor (beta chain) sequence. Single viable CD3+CD4+CD8-CD45RO+ cells were sorted as the memory CD4+ T cells. Per germline, CDR1 SGHDN and CDR2 FVKESK. There are 13 residues in the CDR3. Trimming pared 3 bases from V and 4 bases from J, leaving 9 bases between. This entry is derived from a study of memory CD4+ T cells and cytomegalovirus serostatus. Sequenced by immunoSEQ multiplex PCR; TCRdb stores in-frame clones only, minus some. The table records roughly 86,000 clones, 75% to 90% of them present only once. The sequence derives from an adult in good health and CMV-seropositive. The specimen was memory CD4+ T cells from blood. This chain joins TRBV14 and TRBJ1-2; D is unresolved. CDR3 protein: CASSQGSGYGYTF. CDR3 DNA: TGTGCCAGCAGCCAGGGTAGTGGCTATGGCTACACCTTC.